This entry concerns a single T cell receptor beta chain. The antigen it binds to is not known. The CDR3 end falls 3 residues outside the read, so it is completed with the germline J gene. Taken from the germline V gene, the CDR1 and CDR2 loops are SGHVS and FQNEAQ. Reading from cysteine to phenylalanine, the CDR3 counts 14 amino acids. Sequencing covers 33 bases of the CDR3, shown here with the frame starting at base 1. V ends up 1 base short and J 7 bases short, with an unmatched junction base count of 5. The sample originates from a study of T cell clonality in common variable immunodeficiency (dated by TCRdb to about 2015). Overall study outcomes, separate from this receptor: Fewer TCRbeta clones were shared among CVID subjects than among healthy controls (p < 0.0001). Correlations between repertoire features and clinical complications were limited by patient heterogeneity within the CVID cohort. CVID TCRbeta sequences reportedly showed fewer deletions and N-nucleotide insertions and lacked highly modified clones with 13 or more V deletions. TCRbeta clonality was higher in CVID subjects than in healthy controls (t-test p = 0.018), and the increase was most characteristic of about a third of subjects. It was noted by the authors that sequencing of the repertoires of T cell subpopulations would be needed to clarify the cause of the increased clonality in CVID. Even though DNA input was the same, control samples had an average of about 80,000 unique sequences each, compared with roughly 30,000 in CVID samples.

CVID samples and control samples contributed equivalent amounts of genomic DNA as sequencing input. For every sample, a 60 bp segment covering the rearranged TCRbeta CDR3 region was amplified and then sequenced. TCRbeta amplification used the immunoSEQ assay, a bias-corrected multiplex PCR with high-throughput sequencing. The authors' pipeline ran thus. Every unique nucleotide sequence counted as a clone and was annotated with V, D and J genes, copy number and frequency. Sequences were labeled productive if in frame, and non-productive if out of frame or containing stop codons. As previously described, clonality was calculated on the basis of Shannon's entropy. The predicted amino acid sequences of productive clones were used to derive mean CDR3 Kyte-Doolittle hydropathy. The R hclust function was used to hierarchically cluster scaled V gene usage with Manhattan distance and complete linkage. Sharing of clones by CDR3 amino acid sequence was evaluated through resampling of 12 repertoires per group over 100 rounds. The repertoires were searched for around 75 published EBV-specific and approximately 240 published CMV-specific TCRbeta sequences. Analysis left out two CVID samples that produced under 10,000 sequences, so around 40 CVID repertoires remained. TCRdb took over this immuneACCESS table, retaining in-frame rearrangements with V and J assigned. Such tables are incomplete; in checked studies, under half of the missing clones stem from an unresolved V gene, and the remainder is unexplained. The DNA was the basis for D and trimming; V, J and clone size are from that table. In this sample the table shows approximately 26,000 clones, and no singletons are among them. The ten largest clones capture approximately 3.1% of the sample.

Diagnosis of CVID followed standard criteria, namely serum IgG, IgA and/or IgM below the normal range together with specific antibody deficiency. There were about 43 subjects in the CVID group (approximately 15 female and 30 or so male), ranging in age from roughly 9 to 70 years, with a mean age of approximately 40. Most of the CVID patients and most of the healthy controls were of Caucasian heritage. Replacement immunoglobulin therapy had been administered to all CVID subjects for at least one year at the time of study participation. When blood was collected, none of the CVID subjects were ill or on immunomodulatory or immunosuppressive medication. Heparinized peripheral whole blood samples of about 5 to 8.5 ml were collected from each donor. Genomic DNA from adults with common variable immune deficiency (CVID) and from healthy adult controls was used for sequencing of TCRbeta CDR3 repertoires. To isolate peripheral blood mononuclear cells, diluted blood was subjected to density centrifugation over Hypaque 1077 or Ficoll-Paque. Genomic DNA was obtained from unsorted mononuclear cells through either Qiagen column purification or a centrifugation-based method.

Rearrangement joined TRBV7-8 to TRBJ1-2, with TRBD1 identical over 8 junction bases. The sequencing input was peripheral blood mononuclear cells. This receptor was obtained from a human donor with common variable immunodeficiency. The CDR3 sequence is CASSLGTGCGGYTF. The part of the CDR3 DNA that was read is TGTGCCAGCAGCTTAGGGACAGGGTGTGGTGGC.